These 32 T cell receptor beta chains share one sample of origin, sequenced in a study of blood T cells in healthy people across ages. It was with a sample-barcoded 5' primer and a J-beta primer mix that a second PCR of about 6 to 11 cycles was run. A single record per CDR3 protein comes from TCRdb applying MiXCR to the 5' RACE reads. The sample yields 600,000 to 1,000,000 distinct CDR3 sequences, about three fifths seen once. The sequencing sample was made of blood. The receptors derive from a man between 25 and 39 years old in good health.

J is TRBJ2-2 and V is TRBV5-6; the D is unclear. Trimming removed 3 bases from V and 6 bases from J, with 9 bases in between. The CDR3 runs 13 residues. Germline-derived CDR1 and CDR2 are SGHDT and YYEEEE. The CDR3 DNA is TGTGCCAGCAGCTGGGGTTCGGCCGGGGAGCTGTTTTTT. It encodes CASSWGSAGELFF.

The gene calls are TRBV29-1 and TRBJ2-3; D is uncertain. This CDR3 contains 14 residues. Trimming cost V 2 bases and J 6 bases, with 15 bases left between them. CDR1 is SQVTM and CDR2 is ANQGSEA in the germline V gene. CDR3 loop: CSVETDRAADTQYF. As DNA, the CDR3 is TGCAGCGTTGAAACGGATAGGGCGGCGGATACGCAGTATTTT.

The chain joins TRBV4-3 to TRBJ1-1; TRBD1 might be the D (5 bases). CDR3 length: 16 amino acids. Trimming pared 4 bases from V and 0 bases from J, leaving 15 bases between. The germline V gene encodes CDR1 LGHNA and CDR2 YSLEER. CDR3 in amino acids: CASSPDSEGMNTEAFF. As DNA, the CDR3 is TGCGCCAGCAGCCCCGACAGTGAGGGTATGAACACTGAAGCTTTCTTT.

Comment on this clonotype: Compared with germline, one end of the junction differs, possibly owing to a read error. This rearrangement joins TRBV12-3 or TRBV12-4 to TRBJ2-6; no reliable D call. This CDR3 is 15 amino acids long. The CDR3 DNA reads TGTACCAGCAGTTCTCGAGTCGGCGGGGCCAACGTCCTGACTTTC. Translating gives CTSSSRVGGANVLTF.

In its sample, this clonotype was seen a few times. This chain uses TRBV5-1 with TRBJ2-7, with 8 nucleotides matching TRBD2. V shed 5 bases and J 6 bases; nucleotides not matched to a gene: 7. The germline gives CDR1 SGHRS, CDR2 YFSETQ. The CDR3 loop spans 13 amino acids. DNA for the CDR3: TGCGCCAGCAGGGCAGCGGGAGACGGCGAGCAGTACTTC. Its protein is CASRAAGDGEQYF.

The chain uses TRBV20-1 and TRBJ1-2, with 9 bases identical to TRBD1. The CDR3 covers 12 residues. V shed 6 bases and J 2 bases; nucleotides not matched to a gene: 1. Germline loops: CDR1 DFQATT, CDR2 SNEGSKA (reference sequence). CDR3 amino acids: CSAGQGNYGYTF. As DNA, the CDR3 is TGCAGTGCCGGACAGGGGAACTATGGCTACACCTTC.

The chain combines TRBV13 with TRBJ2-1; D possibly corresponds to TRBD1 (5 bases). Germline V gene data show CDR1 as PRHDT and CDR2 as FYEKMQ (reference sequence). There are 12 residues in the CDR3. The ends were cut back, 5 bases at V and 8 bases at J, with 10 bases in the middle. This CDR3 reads CASSPPRDEQFF. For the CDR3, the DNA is TGTGCCAGCAGCCCCCCCAGGGATGAGCAGTTCTTC.

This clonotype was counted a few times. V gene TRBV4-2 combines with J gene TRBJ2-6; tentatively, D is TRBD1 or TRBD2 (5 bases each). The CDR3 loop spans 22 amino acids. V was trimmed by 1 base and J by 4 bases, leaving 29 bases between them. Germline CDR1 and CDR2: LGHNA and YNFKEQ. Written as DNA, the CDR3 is TGTGCCAGCAGCCAAGTTAGGTCGTCTACGGGCGTTGGGGGTTACGGGGCCAACGTCCTGACTTTC. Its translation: CASSQVRSSTGVGGYGANVLTF.

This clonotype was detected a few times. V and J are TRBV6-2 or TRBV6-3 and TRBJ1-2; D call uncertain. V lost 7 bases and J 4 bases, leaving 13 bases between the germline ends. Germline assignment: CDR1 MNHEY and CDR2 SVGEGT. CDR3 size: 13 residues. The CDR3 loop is CASTKSGSYGYTF. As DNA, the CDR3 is TGTGCCAGCACCAAAAGCGGCAGCTATGGCTACACCTTC.

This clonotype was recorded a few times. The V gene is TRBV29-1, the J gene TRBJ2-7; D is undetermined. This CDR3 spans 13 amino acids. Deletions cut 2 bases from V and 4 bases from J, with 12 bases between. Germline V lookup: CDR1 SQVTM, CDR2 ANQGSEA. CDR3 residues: CSVETLDAYEQYF. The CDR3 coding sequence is TGCAGCGTTGAAACCCTAGACGCATACGAGCAGTACTTC.

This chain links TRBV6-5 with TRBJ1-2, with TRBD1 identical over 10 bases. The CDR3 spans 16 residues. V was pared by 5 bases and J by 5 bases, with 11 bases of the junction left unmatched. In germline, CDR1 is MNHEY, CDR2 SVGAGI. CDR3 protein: CASSQTLDRGGYGYTF. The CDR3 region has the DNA TGTGCCAGCAGTCAAACCCTGGACAGGGGGGGTTATGGCTACACCTTC.

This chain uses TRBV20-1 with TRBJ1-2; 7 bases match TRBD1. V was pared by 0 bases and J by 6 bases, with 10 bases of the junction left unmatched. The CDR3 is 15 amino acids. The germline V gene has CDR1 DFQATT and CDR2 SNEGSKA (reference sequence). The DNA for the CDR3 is TGCAGTGCTAGAGATCCCAGACAGGGCCGGGATGGCTACACCTTC. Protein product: CSARDPRQGRDGYTF.

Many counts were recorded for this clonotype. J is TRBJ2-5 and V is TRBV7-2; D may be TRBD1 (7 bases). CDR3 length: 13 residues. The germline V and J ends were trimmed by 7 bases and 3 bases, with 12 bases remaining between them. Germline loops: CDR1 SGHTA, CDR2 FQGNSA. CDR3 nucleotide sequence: TGTGCCAGCATGCGCGGGACAGAAGAGACCCAGTACTTC. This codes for CASMRGTEETQYF.

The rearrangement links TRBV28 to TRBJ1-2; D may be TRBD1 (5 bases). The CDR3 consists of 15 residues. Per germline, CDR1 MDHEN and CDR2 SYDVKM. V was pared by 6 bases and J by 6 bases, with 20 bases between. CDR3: CASRSPGTANNGYTF. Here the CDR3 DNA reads TGTGCCAGCAGGAGCCCCGGGACGGCGAATAATGGCTACACCTTC.

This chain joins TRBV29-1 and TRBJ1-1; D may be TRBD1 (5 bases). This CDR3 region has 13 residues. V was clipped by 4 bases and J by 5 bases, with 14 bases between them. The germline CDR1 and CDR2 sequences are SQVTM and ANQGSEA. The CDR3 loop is CSVGGGDSTEAFF. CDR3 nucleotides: TGCAGCGTTGGGGGGGGGGATTCGACTGAAGCTTTCTTT.

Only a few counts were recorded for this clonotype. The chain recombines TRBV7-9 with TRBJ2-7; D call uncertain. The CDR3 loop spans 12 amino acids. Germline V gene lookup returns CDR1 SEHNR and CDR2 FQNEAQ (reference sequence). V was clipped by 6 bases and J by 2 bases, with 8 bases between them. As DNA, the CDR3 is TGTGCCAGCAGTCCTGAGGCCTACGAGCAGTACTTC. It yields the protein CASSPEAYEQYF.

This CDR3 is CASSTTTETYGYTF. CDR3 coding DNA: TGTGCCAGCAGCACGACCACGGAGACCTATGGCTACACCTTC. V is TRBV7-2 and J is TRBJ1-2, with D uncertain. Germline-derived CDR1 and CDR2 are SGHTA and FQGNSA. Deletions cut 5 bases from V and 4 bases from J, with 14 bases between. The CDR3 consists of 14 residues.

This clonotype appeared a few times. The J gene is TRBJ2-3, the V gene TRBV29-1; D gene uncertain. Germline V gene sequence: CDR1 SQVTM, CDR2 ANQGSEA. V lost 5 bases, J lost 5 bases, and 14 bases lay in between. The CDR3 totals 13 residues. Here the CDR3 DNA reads TGCAGCGTTCAGCTTTCTGAGGTAGATACGCAGTATTTT. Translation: CSVQLSEVDTQYF.

The CDR3 sequence: CSAKAGANEQYF. As DNA, the CDR3 is TGCAGTGCTAAAGCGGGGGCCAATGAGCAGTACTTC. The J gene is TRBJ2-5, the V gene TRBV20-1, with 8 bases matching TRBD2. The CDR3 has 12 amino acids. The junction had 9 bases not matched to a gene; V was cut back by 4 bases and J by 11 bases. The germline gives CDR1 DFQATT, CDR2 SNEGSKA (reference sequence).

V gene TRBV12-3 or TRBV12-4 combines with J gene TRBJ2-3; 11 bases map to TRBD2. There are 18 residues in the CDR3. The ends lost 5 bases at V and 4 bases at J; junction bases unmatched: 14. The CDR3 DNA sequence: TGTGCCAGCAGTCCGTTAGCGGGGGGGCCGGTGAGTGCAGATACGCAGTATTTT. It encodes CASSPLAGGPVSADTQYF.

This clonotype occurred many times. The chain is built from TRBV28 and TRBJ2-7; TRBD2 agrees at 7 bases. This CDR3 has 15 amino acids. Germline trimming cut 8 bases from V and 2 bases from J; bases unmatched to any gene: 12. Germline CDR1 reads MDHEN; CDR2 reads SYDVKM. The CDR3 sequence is CASFTPSGNTYEQYF. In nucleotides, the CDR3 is TGTGCCAGCTTTACACCCAGCGGGAACACCTACGAGCAGTACTTC.

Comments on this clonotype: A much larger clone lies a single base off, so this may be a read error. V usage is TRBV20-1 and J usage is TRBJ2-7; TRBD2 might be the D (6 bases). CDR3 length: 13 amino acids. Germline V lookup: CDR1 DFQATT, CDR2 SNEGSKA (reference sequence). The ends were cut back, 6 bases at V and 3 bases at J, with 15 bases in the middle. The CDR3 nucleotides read TGCAGTGCGACCGGACCAGCGGGCTACGAGCAGTACTTC. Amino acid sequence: CSATGPAGYEQYF.

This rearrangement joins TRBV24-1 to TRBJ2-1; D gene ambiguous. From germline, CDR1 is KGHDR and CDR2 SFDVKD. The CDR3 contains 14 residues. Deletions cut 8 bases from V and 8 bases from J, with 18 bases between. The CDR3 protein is CATNHTKMVDEQFF. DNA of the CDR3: TGTGCCACCAACCATACAAAAATGGTTGATGAGCAGTTCTTC.

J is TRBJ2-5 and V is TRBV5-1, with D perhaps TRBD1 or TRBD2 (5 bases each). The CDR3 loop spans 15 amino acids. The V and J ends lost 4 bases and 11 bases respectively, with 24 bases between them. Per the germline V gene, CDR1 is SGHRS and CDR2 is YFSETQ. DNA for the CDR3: TGCGCCAGCAGCGGGGCCGGGGCCGCTAATCCGGAGCAGTACTTC. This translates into CASSGAGAANPEQYF.

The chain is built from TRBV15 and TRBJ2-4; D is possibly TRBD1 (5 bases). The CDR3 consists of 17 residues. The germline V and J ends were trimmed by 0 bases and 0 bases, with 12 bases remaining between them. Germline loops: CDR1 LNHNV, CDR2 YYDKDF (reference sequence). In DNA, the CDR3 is TGTGCCACCAGCAGAGATACGACGACAGTAGCCAAAAACATTCAGTACTTC. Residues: CATSRDTTTVAKNIQYF.

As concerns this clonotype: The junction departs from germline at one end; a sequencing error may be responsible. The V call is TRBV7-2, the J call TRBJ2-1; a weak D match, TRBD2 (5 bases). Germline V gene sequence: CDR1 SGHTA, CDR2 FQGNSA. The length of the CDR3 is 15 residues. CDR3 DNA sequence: TGTGCCAGCAGCTTTCGGACTGGAACCTACGATGAGCAGTTCTTC. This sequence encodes CASSFRTGTYDEQFF.

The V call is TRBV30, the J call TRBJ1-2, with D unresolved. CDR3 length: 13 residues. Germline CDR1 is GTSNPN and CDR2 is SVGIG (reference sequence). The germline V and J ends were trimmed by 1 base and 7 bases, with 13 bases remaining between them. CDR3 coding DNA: TGTGCCTGGAGTGATCCCCACCGGGGTGGCTACACCTTC. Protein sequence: CAWSDPHRGGYTF.

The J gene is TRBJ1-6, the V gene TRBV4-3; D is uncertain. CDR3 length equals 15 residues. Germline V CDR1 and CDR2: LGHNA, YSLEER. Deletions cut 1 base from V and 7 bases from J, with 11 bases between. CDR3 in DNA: TGCGCCAGCAGCCAAGTCCTGGGTCAAAATTCACCCCTCCACTTT. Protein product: CASSQVLGQNSPLHF.

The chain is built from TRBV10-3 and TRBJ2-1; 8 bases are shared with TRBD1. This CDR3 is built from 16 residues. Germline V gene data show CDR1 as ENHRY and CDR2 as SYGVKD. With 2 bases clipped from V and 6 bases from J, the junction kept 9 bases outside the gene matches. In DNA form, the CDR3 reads TGTGCCATCAGTGAGCCCGGACAGGGATGGGGCAATGAGCAGTTCTTC. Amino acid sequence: CAISEPGQGWGNEQFF.

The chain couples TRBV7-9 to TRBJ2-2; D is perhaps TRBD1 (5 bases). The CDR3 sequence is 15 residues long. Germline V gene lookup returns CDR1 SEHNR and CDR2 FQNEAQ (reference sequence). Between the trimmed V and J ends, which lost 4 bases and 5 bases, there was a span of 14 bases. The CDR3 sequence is CASSSLQGATGELFF. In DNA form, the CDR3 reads TGTGCCAGCAGCTCCCTCCAGGGCGCAACCGGGGAGCTGTTTTTT.

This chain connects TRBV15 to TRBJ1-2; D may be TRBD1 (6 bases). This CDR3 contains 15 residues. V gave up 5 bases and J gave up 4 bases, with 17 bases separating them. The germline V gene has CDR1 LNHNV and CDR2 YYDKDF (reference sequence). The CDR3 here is CATSSARDTIYGYTF. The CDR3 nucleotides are TGTGCCACCAGCTCAGCCCGGGACACAATCTATGGCTACACCTTC.

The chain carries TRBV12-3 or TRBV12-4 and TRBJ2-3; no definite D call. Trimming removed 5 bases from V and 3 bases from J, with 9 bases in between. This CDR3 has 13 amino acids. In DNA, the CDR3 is TGTGCCAGCAGTCGCCCAGAGACAGATACGCAGTATTTT. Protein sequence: CASSRPETDTQYF.